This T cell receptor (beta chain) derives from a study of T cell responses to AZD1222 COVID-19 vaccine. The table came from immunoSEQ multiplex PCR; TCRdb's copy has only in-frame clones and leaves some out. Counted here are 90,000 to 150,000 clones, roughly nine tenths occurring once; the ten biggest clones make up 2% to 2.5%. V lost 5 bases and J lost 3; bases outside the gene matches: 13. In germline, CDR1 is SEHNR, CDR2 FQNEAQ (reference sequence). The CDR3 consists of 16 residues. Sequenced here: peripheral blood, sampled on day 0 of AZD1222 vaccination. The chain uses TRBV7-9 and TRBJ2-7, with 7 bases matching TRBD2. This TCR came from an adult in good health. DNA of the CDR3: TGTGCCAGCAGCCCACCGGCGGCGGGAGTTGGCTACGAGCAGTACTTC. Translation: CASSPPAAGVGYEQYF. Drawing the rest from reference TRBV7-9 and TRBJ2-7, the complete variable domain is DTGVSQNPRHKITKRGQNVTFRCDPISEHNRLYWYRQTLGQGPEFLTYFQNEAQLEKSRLLSDRFSAERPKGSFSTLEIQRTEQGDSAMYLCASSPPAAGVGYEQYFGPGTRLTVT.